These 2 T cell receptor beta chains came from one sample sequenced in a study of Graves' ophthalmopathy and Graves' hyperthyroidism. Scientists amplified the TCR beta CDR3 regions from RNA transcripts. The workflow started with a first-round RT-PCR run with HTBI primers and then moved on to a second-round multiplex PCR. TCRdb re-derived calls from the multiplex PCR reads in MiXCR, one entry per CDR3 protein. The table lists roughly 400,000 distinct CDR3 sequences, 17% of them singletons. Sequencing input: peripheral blood. The source is an adult woman with stable Graves' hyperthyroidism.

This clonotype was counted ten times or more. The J gene is TRBJ1-3, the V gene TRBV30; D not certain. V was pared by 7 bases and J by 2 bases, with 12 bases between. Per the germline V gene, CDR1 is GTSNPN and CDR2 is SVGIG (reference sequence). The CDR3 spans 13 residues. The CDR3 DNA reads as TGTGCCTTATCGAGCAGTACTGGAAACACCATATATTTT. It specifies CALSSSTGNTIYF. Full variable domain (rest looked up from reference TRBV30 and TRBJ1-3): SQTIHQWPATLVQPVGSPLSLECTVEGTSNPNLYWYRQAAGRGLQLLFYSVGIGQISSEVPQNLSASRPQDRQFILSSKKLLLSDSGFYLCALSSSTGNTIYFGEGSWLTVV.

This clonotype came up once. This chain joins TRBV7-9 and TRBJ2-5; D not certain. Trimming took off 0 bases at V and 5 bases at J, with 10 bases between the two ends. The CDR3 has 14 amino acids. Per germline, CDR1 SEHNR and CDR2 FQNEAQ (reference sequence). The CDR3: CASSLAKGAETQYF. The CDR3 region has the DNA TGTGCCAGCAGCTTAGCTAAGGGCGCCGAGACCCAGTACTTC. The variable domain in full, with the rest retrieved from reference TRBV7-9 and TRBJ2-5, is DTGVSQNPRHKITKRGQNVTFRCDPISEHNRLYWYRQTLGQGPEFLTYFQNEAQLEKSRLLSDRFSAERPKGSFSTLEIQRTEQGDSAMYLCASSLAKGAETQYFGPGTRLLVL.